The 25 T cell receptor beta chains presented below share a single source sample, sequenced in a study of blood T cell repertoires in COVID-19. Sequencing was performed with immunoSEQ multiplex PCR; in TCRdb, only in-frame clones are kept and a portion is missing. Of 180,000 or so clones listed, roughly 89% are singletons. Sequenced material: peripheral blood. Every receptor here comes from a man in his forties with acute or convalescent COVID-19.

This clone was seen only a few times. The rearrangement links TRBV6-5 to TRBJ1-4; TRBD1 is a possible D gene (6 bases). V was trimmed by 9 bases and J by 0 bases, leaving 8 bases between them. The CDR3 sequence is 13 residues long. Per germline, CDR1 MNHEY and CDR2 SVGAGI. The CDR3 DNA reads TGTGCCAGTACAGGGCCAACTAATGAAAAACTGTTTTTT. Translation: CASTGPTNEKLFF.

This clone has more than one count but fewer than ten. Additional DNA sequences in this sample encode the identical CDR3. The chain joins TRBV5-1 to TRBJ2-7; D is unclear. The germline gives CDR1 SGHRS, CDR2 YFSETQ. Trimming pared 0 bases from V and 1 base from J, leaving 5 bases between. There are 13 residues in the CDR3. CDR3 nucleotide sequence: TGCGCCAGCAGCTTGGGACAATCCTACGAGCAGTACTTC. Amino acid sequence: CASSLGQSYEQYF.

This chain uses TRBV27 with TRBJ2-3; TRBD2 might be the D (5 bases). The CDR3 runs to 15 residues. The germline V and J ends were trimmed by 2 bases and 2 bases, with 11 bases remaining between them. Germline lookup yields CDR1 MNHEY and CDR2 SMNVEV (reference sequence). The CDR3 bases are TGTGCCAGCAGTTTAATCCGGGGAAACACAGATACGCAGTATTTT. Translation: CASSLIRGNTDTQYF.

The DNA of the CDR3 is TGTGCCAGCAGCGTTGGACAGGGGGCGCGGACTGAAGCTTTCTTT. This encodes CASSVGQGARTEAFF. This chain connects TRBV9 to TRBJ1-1; 11 positions match TRBD1. This CDR3 comprises 15 residues. The germline CDR1 and CDR2 sequences are SGDLS and YYNGEE. The V gene end was trimmed by 2 bases and the J gene end by 5 bases; junction bases not matched to a gene: 5.

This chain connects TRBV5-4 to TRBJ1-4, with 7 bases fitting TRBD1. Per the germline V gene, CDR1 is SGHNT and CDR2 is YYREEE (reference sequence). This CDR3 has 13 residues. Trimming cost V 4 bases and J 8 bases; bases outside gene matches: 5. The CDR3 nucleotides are TGTGCCAGCAGCCTTAAGGGGGCGGAAAAACTGTTTTTT. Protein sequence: CASSLKGAEKLFF.

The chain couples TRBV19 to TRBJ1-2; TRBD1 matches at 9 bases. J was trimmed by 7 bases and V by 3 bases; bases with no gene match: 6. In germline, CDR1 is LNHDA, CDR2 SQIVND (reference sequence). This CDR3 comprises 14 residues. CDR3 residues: CASSIWGQGSGYTF. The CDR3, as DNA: TGTGCCAGTAGTATCTGGGGACAGGGCTCTGGCTACACCTTC.

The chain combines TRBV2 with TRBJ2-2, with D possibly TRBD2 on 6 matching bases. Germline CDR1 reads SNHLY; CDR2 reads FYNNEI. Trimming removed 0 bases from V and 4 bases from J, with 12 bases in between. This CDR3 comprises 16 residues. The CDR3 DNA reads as TGTGCCAGCAGTGAAGCGCTTCTGGGGGGCACCGGGGAGCTGTTTTTT. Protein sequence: CASSEALLGGTGELFF. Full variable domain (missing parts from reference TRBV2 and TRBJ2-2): EPEVTQTPSHQVTQMGQEVILRCVPISNHLYFYWYRQILGQKVEFLVSFYNNEISEKSEIFDDQFSVERPDGSNFTLKIRSTKLEDSAMYFCASSEALLGGTGELFFGEGSRLTVL.

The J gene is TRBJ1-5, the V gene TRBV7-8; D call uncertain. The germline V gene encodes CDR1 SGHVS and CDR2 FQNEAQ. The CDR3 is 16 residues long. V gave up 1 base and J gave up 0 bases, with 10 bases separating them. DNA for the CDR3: TGTGCCAGCAGCTTAGGCGGCGTATATAGCAATCAGCCCCAGCATTTT. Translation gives CASSLGGVYSNQPQHF.

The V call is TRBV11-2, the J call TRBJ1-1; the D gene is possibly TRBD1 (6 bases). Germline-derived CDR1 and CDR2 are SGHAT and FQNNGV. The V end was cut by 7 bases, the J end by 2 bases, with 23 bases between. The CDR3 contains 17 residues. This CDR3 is CASTPAGGAGGNTEAFF. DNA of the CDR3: TGTGCCAGCACCCCGGCGGGGGGCGCGGGAGGAAACACTGAAGCTTTCTTT. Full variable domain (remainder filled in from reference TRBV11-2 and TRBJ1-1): EAGVAQSPRYKIIEKRQSVAFWCNPISGHATLYWYQQILGQGPKLLIQFQNNGVVDDSQLPKDRFSAERLKGVDSTLKIQPAKLEDSAVYLCASTPAGGAGGNTEAFFGQGTRLTVV.

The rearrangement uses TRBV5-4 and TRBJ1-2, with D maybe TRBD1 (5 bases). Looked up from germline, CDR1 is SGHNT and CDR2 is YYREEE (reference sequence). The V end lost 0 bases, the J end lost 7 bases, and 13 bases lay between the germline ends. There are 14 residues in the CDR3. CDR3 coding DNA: TGTGCCAGCAGCTTGGAGGGGCGTCCAGCTGGCTACACCTTC. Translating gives CASSLEGRPAGYTF. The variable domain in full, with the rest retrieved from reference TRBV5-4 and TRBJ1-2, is ETGVTQSPTHLIKTRGQQVTLRCSSQSGHNTVSWYQQALGQGPQFIFQYYREEENGRGNFPPRFSGLQFPNYSSELNVNALELDDSALYLCASSLEGRPAGYTFGSGTRLTVV.

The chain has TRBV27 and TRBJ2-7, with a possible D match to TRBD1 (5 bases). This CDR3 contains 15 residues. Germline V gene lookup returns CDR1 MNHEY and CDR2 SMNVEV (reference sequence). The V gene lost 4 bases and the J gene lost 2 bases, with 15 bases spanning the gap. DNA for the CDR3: TGTGCCAGCAGTTATAGATGGGGCGCGACCTACGAGCAGTACTTC. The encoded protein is CASSYRWGATYEQYF.

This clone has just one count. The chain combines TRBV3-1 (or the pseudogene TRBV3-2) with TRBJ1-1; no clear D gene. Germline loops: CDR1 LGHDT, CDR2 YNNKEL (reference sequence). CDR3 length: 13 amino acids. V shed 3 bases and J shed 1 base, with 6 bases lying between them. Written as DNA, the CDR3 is TGTGCCAGCAGCCAGGGAGAGAACACTGAAGCTTTCTTT. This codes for CASSQGENTEAFF.

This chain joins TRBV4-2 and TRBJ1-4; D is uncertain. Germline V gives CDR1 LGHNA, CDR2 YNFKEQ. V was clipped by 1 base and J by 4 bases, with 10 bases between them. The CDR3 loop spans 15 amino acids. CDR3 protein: CASSQVVAFNEKLFF. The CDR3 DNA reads TGTGCCAGCAGCCAAGTGGTAGCCTTTAATGAAAAACTGTTTTTT.

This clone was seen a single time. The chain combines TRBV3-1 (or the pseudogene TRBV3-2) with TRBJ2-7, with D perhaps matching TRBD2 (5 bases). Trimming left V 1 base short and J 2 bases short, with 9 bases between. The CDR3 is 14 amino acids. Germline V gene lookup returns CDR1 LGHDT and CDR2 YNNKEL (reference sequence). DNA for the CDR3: TGTGCCAGCAGCCAAGGCCGGGGTCCCTACGAGCAGTACTTC. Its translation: CASSQGRGPYEQYF.

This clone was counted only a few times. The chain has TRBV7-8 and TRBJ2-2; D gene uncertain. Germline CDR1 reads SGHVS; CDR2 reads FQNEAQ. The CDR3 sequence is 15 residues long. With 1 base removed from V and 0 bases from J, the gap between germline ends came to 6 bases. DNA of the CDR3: TGTGCCAGCAGCTTAGTTGTAGCGAACACCGGGGAGCTGTTTTTT. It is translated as CASSLVVANTGELFF.

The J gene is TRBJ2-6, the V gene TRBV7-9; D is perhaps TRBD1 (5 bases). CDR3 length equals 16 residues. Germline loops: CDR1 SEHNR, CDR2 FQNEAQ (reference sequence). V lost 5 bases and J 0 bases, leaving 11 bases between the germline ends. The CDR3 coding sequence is TGTGCCAGCAGCCCCGGACAAAGCTCTGGGGCCAACGTCCTGACTTTC. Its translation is CASSPGQSSGANVLTF.

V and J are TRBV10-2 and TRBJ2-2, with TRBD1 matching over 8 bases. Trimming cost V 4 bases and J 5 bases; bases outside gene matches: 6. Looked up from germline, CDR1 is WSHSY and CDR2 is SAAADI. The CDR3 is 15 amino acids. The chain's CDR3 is CASSGQGAGTGELFF. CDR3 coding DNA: TGCGCCAGCAGTGGGCAGGGGGCAGGGACCGGGGAGCTGTTTTTT.

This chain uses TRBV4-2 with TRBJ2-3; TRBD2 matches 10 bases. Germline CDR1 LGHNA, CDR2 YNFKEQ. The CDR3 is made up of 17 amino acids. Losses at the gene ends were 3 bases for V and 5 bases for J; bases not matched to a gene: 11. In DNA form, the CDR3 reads TGTGCCAGCAGCCAGCTACTAGCGGGGCAAATCGGAGATACGCAGTATTTT. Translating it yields CASSQLLAGQIGDTQYF.

CDR3 residues: CASSGTGGFQPQHF. The DNA for the CDR3 is TGTGCCAGCAGTGGGACAGGGGGCTTTCAGCCCCAGCATTTT. J is TRBJ1-5 and V is TRBV2; the match to TRBD1 covers 11 bases. The V gene's germline CDR1 is SNHLY and CDR2 FYNNEI. After removal of 4 bases from V and 6 bases from J, the junction contained 2 bases not matched to a gene. The CDR3 is 14 amino acids.

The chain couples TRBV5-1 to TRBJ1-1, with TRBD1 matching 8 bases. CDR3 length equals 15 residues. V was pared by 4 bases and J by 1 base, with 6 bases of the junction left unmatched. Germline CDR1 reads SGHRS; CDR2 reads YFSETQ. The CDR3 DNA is TGCGCCAGCAGCGGATCGACAGGGGAGAACACTGAAGCTTTCTTT. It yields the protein CASSGSTGENTEAFF.

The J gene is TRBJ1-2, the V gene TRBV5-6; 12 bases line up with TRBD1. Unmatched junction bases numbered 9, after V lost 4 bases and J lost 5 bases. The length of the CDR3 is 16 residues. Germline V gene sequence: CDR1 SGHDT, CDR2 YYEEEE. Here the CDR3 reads CASSPGTGGTTYGYTF. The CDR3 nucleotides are TGTGCCAGCAGCCCTGGGACAGGGGGCACTACTTATGGCTACACCTTC.

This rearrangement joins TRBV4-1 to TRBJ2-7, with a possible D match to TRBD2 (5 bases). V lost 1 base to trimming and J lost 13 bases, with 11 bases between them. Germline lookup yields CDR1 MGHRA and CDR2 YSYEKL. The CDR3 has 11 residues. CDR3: CASSQGRALYF. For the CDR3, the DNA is TGCGCCAGCAGCCAAGGGCGGGCTCTATACTTC.

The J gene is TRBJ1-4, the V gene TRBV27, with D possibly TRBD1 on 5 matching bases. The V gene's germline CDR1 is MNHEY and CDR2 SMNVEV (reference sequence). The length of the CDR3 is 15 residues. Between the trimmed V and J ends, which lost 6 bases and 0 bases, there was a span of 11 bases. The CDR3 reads CASSRTTATNEKLFF. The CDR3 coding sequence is TGTGCCAGCAGCCGCACGACAGCAACTAATGAAAAACTGTTTTTT.

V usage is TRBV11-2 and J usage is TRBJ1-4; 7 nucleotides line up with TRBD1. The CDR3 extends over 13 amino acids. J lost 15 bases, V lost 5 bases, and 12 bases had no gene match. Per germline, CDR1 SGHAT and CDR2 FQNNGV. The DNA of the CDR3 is TGTGCCAGCAGCCCTACGAGACAGGGAAAGGTGTTTTTT. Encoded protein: CASSPTRQGKVFF.

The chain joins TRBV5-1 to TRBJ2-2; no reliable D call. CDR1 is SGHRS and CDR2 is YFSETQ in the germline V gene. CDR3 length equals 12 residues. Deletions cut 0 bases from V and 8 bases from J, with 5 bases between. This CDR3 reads CASSLASGELFF. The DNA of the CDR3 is TGCGCCAGCAGCTTGGCCTCGGGGGAGCTGTTTTTT.